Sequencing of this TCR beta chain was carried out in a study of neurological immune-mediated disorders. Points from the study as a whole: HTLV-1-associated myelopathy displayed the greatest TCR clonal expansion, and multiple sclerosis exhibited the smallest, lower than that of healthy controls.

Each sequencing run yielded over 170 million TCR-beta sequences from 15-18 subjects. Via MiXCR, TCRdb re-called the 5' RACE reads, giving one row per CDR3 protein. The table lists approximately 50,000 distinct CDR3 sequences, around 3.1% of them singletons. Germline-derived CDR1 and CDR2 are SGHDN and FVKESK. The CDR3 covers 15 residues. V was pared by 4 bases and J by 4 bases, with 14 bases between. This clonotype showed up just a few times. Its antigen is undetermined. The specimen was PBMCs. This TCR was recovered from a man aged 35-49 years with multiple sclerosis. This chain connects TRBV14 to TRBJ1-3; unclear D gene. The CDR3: CASSLPGGVGNTIYF. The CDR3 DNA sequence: TGTGCCAGCAGCCTACCGGGCGGGGTAGGAAACACCATATATTTT.